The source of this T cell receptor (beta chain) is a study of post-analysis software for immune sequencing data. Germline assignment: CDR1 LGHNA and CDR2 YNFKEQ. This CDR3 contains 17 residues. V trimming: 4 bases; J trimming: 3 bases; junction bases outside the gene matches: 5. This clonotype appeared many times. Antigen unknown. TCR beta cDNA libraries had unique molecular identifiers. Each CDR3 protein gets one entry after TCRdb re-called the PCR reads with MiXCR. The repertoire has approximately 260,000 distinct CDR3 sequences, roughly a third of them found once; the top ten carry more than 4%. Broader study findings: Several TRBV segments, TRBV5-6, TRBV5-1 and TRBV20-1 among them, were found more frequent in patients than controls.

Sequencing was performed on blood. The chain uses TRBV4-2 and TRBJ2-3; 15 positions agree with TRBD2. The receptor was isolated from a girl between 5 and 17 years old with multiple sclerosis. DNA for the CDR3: TGTGCCAGCAGCCCCACGGGGACTAGCGGGGGGACAGATACGCAGTATTTT. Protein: CASSPTGTSGGTDTQYF.